The 21 T cell receptor beta chains presented below share a single source sample, sequenced in a study of CD8+ T cells in alopecia areata (dated by TCRdb to 2017 to 2018). Receptors were amplified or captured by the immunoSEQ multiplex PCR assay. For TCR sequencing, RNA was extracted from every sample and reverse transcribed into cDNA to serve as template. The table was pulled from immuneACCESS by TCRdb, which kept in-frame rearrangements only. Such tables lose some clones; where checked, under half of the loss comes from unresolved V genes, and the rest has no known cause. The sample records approximately 100,000 clones, 60% of which are singletons. The top ten constitute over 15% of the sample. In the paper's terms, the treatment or condition label means: oral pan-JAK inhibitor, 5-10 mg twice daily. Specimen: CD8+ T cells sorted from blood, collected at approximately week 61, from a patient treated with tofacitinib. The receptors stem from a human donor with alopecia areata.

The chain is built from TRBV7-9 and TRBJ2-1; 8 bases fit TRBD2. Germline assignment: CDR1 SEHNR and CDR2 FQNEAQ (reference sequence). CDR3 size: 14 residues. The J segment lost 6 bases and the V segment lost 1 base, leaving 2 bases of the junction unmatched. The CDR3 region has the DNA TGTGCCAGCAGCTTAGTAGCGGGGCCCAATGAGCAGTTCTTC. Amino acid sequence: CASSLVAGPNEQFF.

This chain uses TRBV30 with TRBJ1-1; D remains ambiguous. Germline V CDR1 and CDR2: GTSNPN, SVGIG (reference sequence). Trimming took 1 base from V and 0 from J, leaving 3 bases between them. The CDR3 is 12 amino acids. CDR3 amino acids: CAWSGMNTEAFF. The CDR3 bases are TGTGCCTGGAGTGGCATGAACACTGAAGCTTTCTTT.

CDR3 region: CAWSTQEQFF. The CDR3 region has the DNA TGTGCCTGGAGTACCCAGGAGCAGTTCTTC. J is TRBJ2-1 and V is TRBV30; D not resolved. V lost 2 bases and J lost 10, with 6 bases in between. CDR3 length equals 10 residues. Germline CDR1 and CDR2: GTSNPN and SVGIG (reference sequence).

V gene TRBV4-2 combines with J gene TRBJ2-1; D ambiguous. The germline V gene has CDR1 LGHNA and CDR2 YNFKEQ. The CDR3 runs 13 residues. V was pared by 1 base and J by 12 bases, with 13 bases between. The CDR3 DNA is TGTGCCAGCAGCCAAGTCCAACAACCGTGGCAGTTCTTC. It is translated as CASSQVQQPWQFF.

This sequence joins TRBV4-1 and TRBJ2-3; 9 nucleotides match TRBD1. The V and J ends lost 0 bases and 6 bases, in that order; junction bases with no gene match: 10. The germline gives CDR1 MGHRA, CDR2 YSYEKL. The CDR3 has 17 residues. CDR3 protein: CASSQDGTGRDRDTQYF. The DNA of the CDR3 is TGCGCCAGCAGCCAAGATGGGACAGGGAGGGATCGGGATACGCAGTATTTT.

A few counts support this clone. This chain connects TRBV9 to TRBJ2-3, with 7 positions matching TRBD1. The ends lost 0 bases at V and 6 bases at J; junction bases unmatched: 1. This CDR3 is 13 amino acids long. Per germline, CDR1 SGDLS and CDR2 YYNGEE. CDR3 coding DNA: TGTGCCAGCAGCGTAGGGGACAGCGATACGCAGTATTTT. Residues: CASSVGDSDTQYF.

The CDR3 DNA reads as TGTGCCAGCAGCTTAGGAAGAAGCAAGCAGTACTTC. It is translated as CASSLGRSKQYF. The V call is TRBV13, the J call TRBJ2-7; D is ambiguous. The CDR3 has 12 residues. From germline, CDR1 is PRHDT and CDR2 FYEKMQ (reference sequence). Trimming shortened V by 0 bases and J by 8 bases, and 8 bases separated the two germline ends.

This clone was counted a single time. The chain uses TRBV30 and TRBJ2-3, with D hard to call. From germline, CDR1 is GTSNPN and CDR2 SVGIG (reference sequence). V gave up 0 bases and J gave up 3 bases, with 4 bases separating them. The CDR3 is made up of 12 amino acids. The CDR3 spells CAWSVLTDTQYF. The CDR3 DNA reads as TGTGCCTGGAGTGTGCTGACAGATACGCAGTATTTT.

The V gene is TRBV10-2, the J gene TRBJ1-6, with D possibly being TRBD1 (5 bases). Germline V lookup: CDR1 WSHSY, CDR2 SAAADI. The CDR3 is made up of 16 amino acids. With 5 bases removed from V and 10 bases from J, the gap between germline ends came to 21 bases. CDR3 sequence reads: CASSPRSRQGGSPLHF. CDR3 coding DNA: TGCGCCAGCAGTCCCCGGTCCAGGCAGGGTGGGTCACCCCTCCACTTT.

This clone was counted at least ten times. The chain joins TRBV27 to TRBJ2-7; no clear D. The CDR3 extends over 12 amino acids. V lost 3 bases to trimming and J lost 6 bases, with 9 bases between them. CDR1 is MNHEY, CDR2 SMNVEV, per germline (reference sequence). CDR3 sequence reads: CASSFLGREQYF. The CDR3, as DNA: TGTGCCAGCAGTTTCTTAGGCCGCGAGCAGTACTTC.

The rearrangement joins TRBV11-2 to TRBJ1-6; D is unresolved. Germline V lookup: CDR1 SGHAT, CDR2 FQNNGV. CDR3 size: 11 residues. V shed 4 bases and J shed 11 bases, with 6 bases lying between them. Here the CDR3 DNA reads TGTGCCAGCAGCTCTCCGACACCCCTCCACTTT. Its protein product is CASSSPTPLHF. Supplemented by reference TRBV11-2 and TRBJ1-6, the full variable domain reads EAGVAQSPRYKIIEKRQSVAFWCNPISGHATLYWYQQILGQGPKLLIQFQNNGVVDDSQLPKDRFSAERLKGVDSTLKIQPAKLEDSAVYLCASSSPTPLHFGNGTRLTVT.

The V and J genes are TRBV27 and TRBJ2-1, with 10 bases matching TRBD1. Trimming cost V 3 bases and J 7 bases; bases outside gene matches: 9. The germline V gene encodes CDR1 MNHEY and CDR2 SMNVEV (reference sequence). The CDR3 has 16 residues. The CDR3 DNA sequence: TGTGCCAGCAGTTTCCTTAAGACAGGGGGCAAGAATGAGCAGTTCTTC. It codes for CASSFLKTGGKNEQFF.

The chain has TRBV6-1 and TRBJ2-7; the D gene could be TRBD1 or TRBD2 (5 bases each). CDR3 length: 13 residues. Trimming cost V 1 base and J 4 bases, with 8 bases left between them. Germline V gives CDR1 MNHNS, CDR2 SASEGT. CDR3 DNA: TGTGCCAGCAGTGAAGGGTGGGGGTACGAGCAGTACTTC. It translates to CASSEGWGYEQYF.

This sequence joins TRBV2 and TRBJ1-5; TRBD1 aligns across 8 bases. The germline V gene has CDR1 SNHLY and CDR2 FYNNEI. V dropped 1 base and J dropped 6; count of bases not matched to a gene: 2. This CDR3 has 14 residues. The CDR3 DNA sequence: TGTGCCAGCAGTGAAGGGACAGGGAGTCAGCCCCAGCATTTT. It encodes CASSEGTGSQPQHF.

The CDR3 region is CASSSRGQETQYF. In DNA form, the CDR3 reads TGTGCCAGCAGCTCCAGGGGGCAAGAGACCCAGTACTTC. The V gene is TRBV13, the J gene TRBJ2-5; TRBD1 agrees at 7 bases. The CDR3 consists of 13 residues. Per the germline V gene, CDR1 is PRHDT and CDR2 is FYEKMQ (reference sequence). The J segment lost 2 bases and the V segment lost 4 bases, leaving 1 base of the junction unmatched.

V is TRBV7-3 and J is TRBJ1-2; D possibly corresponds to TRBD1 (5 bases). Trimming shortened V by 0 bases and J by 3 bases, and 17 bases separated the two germline ends. There are 17 residues in the CDR3. Germline CDR1 SGHTA, CDR2 FQGTGA. CDR3 region: CASSLTHRGAGYYGYTF. DNA of the CDR3: TGTGCCAGCAGCTTAACCCACCGAGGGGCAGGGTACTATGGCTACACCTTC.

The chain combines TRBV27 with TRBJ2-7, with D perhaps matching TRBD1 (5 bases). The ends were cut back, 7 bases at V and 6 bases at J, with 10 bases in the middle. CDR3 length: 11 residues. Germline CDR1 and CDR2: MNHEY and SMNVEV (reference sequence). The CDR3 spells CASTQGFEQYF. Written as DNA, the CDR3 is TGTGCCAGCACTCAGGGCTTCGAGCAGTACTTC.

The chain combines TRBV7-9 with TRBJ2-1, with D perhaps TRBD2 (5 bases). Trimming removed 2 bases from V and 8 bases from J, with 16 bases in between. This CDR3 spans 15 amino acids. The germline gives CDR1 SEHNR, CDR2 FQNEAQ (reference sequence). The DNA of the CDR3 is TGTGCCAGCAGCTTATCCCAAGGCCCAGCGGATGAGCAGTTCTTC. Protein: CASSLSQGPADEQFF. Looking up the rest from reference TRBV7-9 and TRBJ2-1 gives the full variable domain: DTGVSQNPRHKITKRGQNVTFRCDPISEHNRLYWYRQTLGQGPEFLTYFQNEAQLEKSRLLSDRFSAERPKGSFSTLEIQRTEQGDSAMYLCASSLSQGPADEQFFGPGTRLTVL.

This chain uses TRBV18 with TRBJ2-5; D gene uncertain. Trimming took off 3 bases at V and 5 bases at J, with 10 bases between the two ends. Germline loops: CDR1 KGHSH, CDR2 LQKENI. CDR3 size: 13 residues. This CDR3 reads CASSPDPRETQYF. CDR3 coding DNA: TGTGCCAGCTCACCCGATCCTCGGGAGACCCAGTACTTC.

The chain joins TRBV5-6 to TRBJ2-7; possible D gene TRBD1, 6 bases. The length of the CDR3 is 15 residues. Germline V CDR1 and CDR2: SGHDT, YYEEEE. Trimming stripped 4 bases from V and 4 bases from J, with 18 bases between. The CDR3 is CASSLGGRGRYEQYF. The CDR3 DNA is TGTGCCAGCAGCCTTGGTGGCAGGGGTAGATACGAGCAGTACTTC.

V gene TRBV25-1 combines with J gene TRBJ1-6; TRBD1 is a possible D gene (5 bases). The CDR3 extends over 16 amino acids. Trimming took 4 bases from V and 1 from J, leaving 11 bases between them. Germline V gene lookup returns CDR1 MGHDK and CDR2 SYGVNS. Written as DNA, the CDR3 is TGTGCCAGCAGTGCCCCTGGGGGATCCTATAATTCACCCCTCCACTTT. Protein product: CASSAPGGSYNSPLHF.